These 10 T cell receptor beta chains came from one sample sequenced in a study of cytomegalovirus exposure and HLA in healthy donors. Both 60 Vbeta primers and 13 Jbeta primers went into the PCR. Repertoires were generated with immunoSEQ multiplex PCR, while TCRdb's copy carries only in-frame clones and drops some. Altogether 150,000 to 200,000 clones are present, about 88% being singletons, with the ten largest covering approximately 1.7%. The source material was PBMCs. These receptor sequences come from a woman in her late teens or twenties in good health and CMV-seronegative.

This chain joins TRBV27 and TRBJ2-1, with a tentative D call TRBD2 (5 bases). V was cut by 4 bases and J by 8 bases, with 15 bases left in between. CDR3 length: 14 amino acids. Germline CDR1 and CDR2: MNHEY and SMNVEV (reference sequence). The CDR3 DNA reads TGTGCCAGCAGTTCCTCGACTATTCGGTATGAGCAGTTCTTC. Residues: CASSSSTIRYEQFF.

V gene TRBV30 combines with J gene TRBJ1-5, with TRBD1 matching 9 bases. This CDR3 has 13 amino acids. The J segment lost 6 bases and the V segment lost 6 bases, leaving 6 bases of the junction unmatched. Germline CDR1 and CDR2: GTSNPN and SVGIG (reference sequence). The CDR3 spells CACGGQGSQPQHF. In nucleotides, the CDR3 is TGTGCCTGTGGAGGACAGGGGAGTCAGCCCCAGCATTTT.

This clone was counted a few times. The V gene is TRBV5-6, the J gene TRBJ2-2; D is possibly TRBD1 (6 bases). V lost 2 bases and J lost 4, with 12 bases in between. Germline values: CDR1 SGHDT, CDR2 YYEEEE. This CDR3 has 15 residues. The CDR3 is CASSFRGAGTGELFF. The DNA for the CDR3 is TGTGCCAGCAGCTTCAGGGGCGCGGGCACCGGGGAGCTGTTTTTT.

The chain combines TRBV6-4 with TRBJ2-7, with a possible D match to TRBD1 (6 bases). Germline CDR1 MRHNA, CDR2 SNTAGT. Trimming shortened V by 1 base and J by 3 bases, and 22 bases separated the two germline ends. The CDR3 loop spans 18 amino acids. The CDR3, as DNA: TGTGCCAGCAGTGACTACCAACACCCCAACAGGGACCTCTACGAGCAGTACTTC. This encodes CASSDYQHPNRDLYEQYF.

V gene TRBV9 combines with J gene TRBJ2-3; the D is unclear. This CDR3 contains 15 residues. Germline V lookup: CDR1 SGDLS, CDR2 YYNGEE. V was cut by 2 bases and J by 0 bases, with 10 bases left in between. CDR3 loop: CASSVEATSTDTQYF. The CDR3 nucleotides read TGTGCCAGCAGCGTTGAGGCGACTAGCACAGATACGCAGTATTTT.

The sample holds a few counts of this clone. J is TRBJ1-1 and V is TRBV9; no clear D. In germline, CDR1 is SGDLS, CDR2 YYNGEE. The CDR3 runs to 14 residues. V was clipped by 0 bases and J by 1 base, with 7 bases between them. The CDR3 reads CASSVGEGNTEAFF. The CDR3 coding sequence is TGTGCCAGCAGCGTAGGGGAGGGGAACACTGAAGCTTTCTTT.

V gene TRBV27 combines with J gene TRBJ2-7; tentatively, D is TRBD1 (6 bases). The V gene lost 6 bases and the J gene lost 5 bases, with 23 bases spanning the gap. The V gene's germline CDR1 is MNHEY and CDR2 SMNVEV (reference sequence). The CDR3 runs 16 residues. The CDR3: CASSPEVSLQGNEQYF. DNA for the CDR3: TGTGCCAGCAGCCCTGAGGTGTCCCTACAGGGAAACGAGCAGTACTTC.

V usage is TRBV6-5 and J usage is TRBJ1-2; 9 bases fit TRBD1. V gave up 8 bases and J gave up 7 bases; unmatched junction bases: 14. Per germline, CDR1 MNHEY and CDR2 SVGAGI. The CDR3 runs to 15 residues. The chain's CDR3 is CASFNPTGGERGYTF. The CDR3 coding sequence is TGTGCCAGCTTTAATCCTACAGGGGGCGAGCGTGGCTACACCTTC.

The chain employs TRBV6-1 and TRBJ1-5; D gene unclear. Between the trimmed V and J ends, which lost 0 bases and 5 bases, there was a span of 8 bases. Germline CDR1 is MNHNS and CDR2 is SASEGT. The CDR3 runs to 14 residues. This chain's CDR3 is CASSEAGRDQPQHF. CDR3 sequence (DNA): TGTGCCAGCAGTGAAGCAGGGCGGGATCAGCCCCAGCATTTT.

The chain links TRBV11-2 to TRBJ1-2, with 8 bases identical to TRBD1. The V gene end was trimmed by 5 bases and the J gene end by 8 bases; junction bases not matched to a gene: 10. Germline V gene data show CDR1 as SGHAT and CDR2 as FQNNGV. This CDR3 is built from 14 residues. The chain's CDR3 is CASSPQGAVGGYTF. The CDR3, as DNA: TGTGCCAGCAGCCCGCAGGGGGCTGTAGGCGGCTACACCTTC.